This T cell receptor (beta chain) comes out of a study of CD8+ T cells in alopecia areata. Between the trimmed V and J ends, which lost 5 bases and 5 bases, there was a span of 14 bases. Germline values: CDR1 SGHVS, CDR2 FNYEAQ. This CDR3 is 14 amino acids long. cDNA serving as the sequencing template came from extracted, reverse transcribed RNA. Only in-frame clones appear in the TCRdb table, and some are missing; sequencing was by immunoSEQ multiplex PCR. The sample includes approximately 200,000 clones, around 60% of them seen just once. The treatment is: oral pan-JAK inhibitor, 5-10 mg twice daily.

Specimen: CD4+ T cells sorted from blood, collected at week 4, from a patient treated with tofacitinib. The chain links TRBV7-6 to TRBJ2-3; possible D gene TRBD1, 6 bases. The TCR comes from a human donor with alopecia areata. The CDR3 sequence: CASSIGLRGDTQYF. The CDR3 region has the DNA TGTGCCAGCAGCATTGGGCTCAGGGGAGATACGCAGTATTTT.